This T cell receptor beta chain was captured by sequencing in a study of shared clonotypes between healthy human individuals. Generated by immunoSEQ multiplex PCR, the TCRdb table keeps only in-frame clones and is missing some. The profile covers 950,000 to 1,100,000 clones, with about 75% appearing a single time and about 1.5% taken by the ten largest. Per the germline V gene, CDR1 is SGHDT and CDR2 is YYEEEE. With 1 base clipped from V and 7 bases from J, the junction kept 8 bases outside the gene matches. The CDR3 spans 14 residues. The sequence came from a man between 18 and 29 years old in good health. V gene TRBV5-6 combines with J gene TRBJ2-7; 7 bases are a match to TRBD1. Sequenced sample: memory CD4+ T cells sorted from blood. This sample's subset: CD45RA-negative fraction. The CDR3 protein is CASSLPDRAREQYF. The CDR3 nucleotides are TGTGCCAGCAGCTTGCCTGACAGGGCAAGAGAGCAGTACTTC.